What follows is one TCR beta chain and its context. This clonotype was counted only a few times. No cognate antigen has been identified for it. One base away lies a much larger clone, so this may be a sequencing read error. This specimen comes from a study of CD8 T cells in ankylosing spondylitis (dated by TCRdb to about 2017). Study-level background: The study set out to find disease-linked TCR variants by profiling T cell receptor beta repertoires in ankylosing spondylitis patients and healthy donors. The full study cohort was made up of 25 to 30 ankylosing spondylitis patients and more than 90 healthy donors. Peripheral blood was sampled, and synovial fluid was also collected from ankylosing spondylitis patients. What the study reported, not specific to this receptor: Blood from ankylosing spondylitis patients appeared to be characterized by a TCR beta motif made up of several highly homologous amino acid variants. In peripheral blood, the disease-linked clones were found at relatively low frequencies and had a CD8+ phenotype. Some motif variants were previously reported in synovial fluid and blood of reactive arthritis patients, suggesting common disease-initiation mechanisms. Significant enrichment of the disease-linked clones was reported in matched synovial fluid samples from ankylosing spondylitis patients.

Sequencing relied on an Illumina HiSeq 2500. TCR beta libraries were prepared by quantitative 5'-RACE with molecular barcodes. The paper's data handling went like this. A new computational method, built on a probabilistic model of VDJ rearrangement, was used to identify disease-linked TCR variants. TCRdb cleaned the public reads at Q25 with fastp, built clones with MiXCR and kept in-frame beta chains. Rows with one shared CDR3 protein collapse into an entry with the most common genes and DNA. In this record, the V and J calls reflect TCRdb's handling and not the investigators' own analysis. The sample yields roughly 250,000 distinct CDR3 sequences; 8.6% were counted once. Jointly, the top ten make up around 7% of the sample. Specimen: blood, either unsorted or a sorted T cell fraction (not recorded which). This receptor was taken from a male donor with ankylosing spondylitis or in good health (not recorded which).

The CDR3: CASSSHRASGNPIYF. In nucleotide form, the sequence is TGTGCCAGCAGCTCACACAGGGCGTCTGGAAACCCCATATATTTT. The receptor chain draws on TRBV7-2 and TRBJ1-3, and the D gene may be TRBD1, 6 bases matching. The CDR3 measures 15 amino acids from cysteine to phenylalanine. This entry keeps only the CDR3 DNA: 45 bases, framed from base 1. Based on the germline V gene, the CDR1 and CDR2 sequences are SGHTA and FQGNSA.